Listed here is a single T cell receptor (beta chain). Its specificity is unknown. Anyone with autoimmune disease history or systemic immunosuppression was excluded. The data were produced by immunoSEQ multiplex PCR, yet TCRdb's version contains in-frame clones alone and is incomplete. The sample has approximately 25,000 clones, approximately 90% seen once; the top ten hold more than 40%. The source of the sample is a study of OX40 agonist ivuxolimab in advanced cancers. About the research overall: With a range of roughly 20 to 80, age averaged approximately 64 years, and around 83% were male.

Study-wide results and limits: Clonal expansion was among the lowest in partial responders at 0.1-3.0 mg/kg, especially CD8+.

The CDR3 is 15 amino acids. Germline V gene lookup returns CDR1 SGHTA and CDR2 FQGNSA. The ends lost 1 base at V and 3 bases at J; junction bases unmatched: 4. The sequence came from an adult with an advanced solid tumor such as melanoma, head and neck, liver or kidney cancer. The material was CD4+ or CD8+ T cells sorted from blood, obtained in a trial of the OX40 agonist ivuxolimab. The chain uses TRBV7-2 and TRBJ2-7, with 9 bases identical to TRBD1. Written as DNA, the CDR3 is TGTGCCAGCAGCTTAGGGACAGGGGTTTTCTACGAGCAGTACTTC. Translating gives CASSLGTGVFYEQYF.